This TCR beta chain stems from a study of CD8 T cells in ankylosing spondylitis. Study results and limitations: Reportedly, significant enrichment of disease-linked clones occurred in matched ankylosing spondylitis synovial fluid. Ankylosing spondylitis blood appeared to carry a characteristic TCR beta motif of seven to nine highly homologous variants.

Researchers built TCR beta libraries using quantitative 5'-RACE with molecular barcodes. TCRdb recomputed calls from the 5' RACE reads with MiXCR, one row per CDR3 protein. Among 200,000 to 250,000 distinct CDR3 sequences listed, roughly a tenth were seen once. Looked up from germline, CDR1 is SNHLY and CDR2 is FYNNEI. V was trimmed by 6 bases and J by 4 bases, leaving 15 bases between them. CDR3 length: 14 residues. This clonotype was recorded many times. What it binds is unknown. Sequencing was performed on blood, either unsorted or a sorted T cell fraction (not recorded which). J is TRBJ1-2 and V is TRBV2; TRBD1 might be the D (5 bases). This receptor was identified in a male donor with ankylosing spondylitis or in good health (not recorded which). The CDR3 nucleotides are TGTGCCAGCAGGAGACAGACAGTACCCTATGGCTACACCTTC. Amino acids: CASRRQTVPYGYTF. The entire variable domain, with the rest obtained from reference TRBV2 and TRBJ1-2, is as follows: EPEVTQTPSHQVTQMGQEVILRCVPISNHLYFYWYRQILGQKVEFLVSFYNNEISEKSEIFDDQFSVERPDGSNFTLKIRSTKLEDSAMYFCASRRQTVPYGYTFGSGTRLTVV.